This T cell receptor (beta chain) was captured by sequencing in a study of T cell responses to AZD1222 COVID-19 vaccine. Profiling relied on immunoSEQ multiplex PCR, and the TCRdb table lists in-frame clones only, not all of them. The sample has about 120,000 clones, 85% to 90% seen once. Remarks on this clone: Its antigen is not known.

Investigators merged groups given second doses at roughly 4 or roughly 12 weeks. The CDR3 is made up of 12 amino acids. The germline V gene has CDR1 MNHNY and CDR2 SVGAGI (reference sequence). Trimming left V 8 bases short and J 13 bases short, with 15 bases between. Findings and limits, study-wide: Baseline seropositives among AZD1222 recipients totaled only 5 to 7. Possibly, clonal diversity was underestimated; donors were largely white British and included more females. There were repertoire samples only from the period after the peak T cell response.

Material: peripheral blood, obtained 28 days after the second AZD1222 dose. The sequence derives from an adult who received the AZD1222 COVID-19 vaccine. J is TRBJ1-6 and V is TRBV6-6; D unclear. The CDR3 region has the DNA TGTGCCAGCCGAACAAGAAAAGGGCCCCTCCACTTT. Its translation: CASRTRKGPLHF.